Given below is one T cell receptor beta chain in context. These data are taken from a study of patients and donors after allogeneic stem cell transplantation. Deletions cut 2 bases from V and 1 base from J, with 9 bases between. The length of the CDR3 is 15 residues. In germline, CDR1 is MNHNS, CDR2 SASEGT. TCRdb called the RT-PCR reads again in MiXCR, with one record for every CDR3 protein. The sample consists of hundreds of thousands of distinct CDR3 sequences, under 20% of them appearing once. The specimen was blood, either unsorted or a sorted T cell fraction (not recorded which). This TCR was sampled from a human donor who was either an allogeneic HSCT recipient or a stem cell or donor lymphocyte infusion donor (not recorded which). It is not recorded whose cells these are; they may come from a transplant donor. The gene calls are TRBV6-1 and TRBJ1-5; D unclear. The CDR3 reads CASSERVVSNQPQHF. Written as DNA, the CDR3 is TGTGCCAGCAGTGAAAGGGTAGTAAGCAATCAGCCCCAGCATTTT.